This T cell receptor beta chain originates from a study of cytomegalovirus exposure and HLA in healthy donors. Points on this clone: Its antigen is undetermined.

PCR employed 60 Vbeta and 13 Jbeta primers. In the original processing: An analysis that came later counted approximately 76 million unique TCR beta chains, approximately 11 million shared. Measured with immunoSEQ multiplex PCR; TCRdb has only the in-frame clones, and not every one. The V and J calls and clone size come from that table; D and trimming were worked out from the DNA. The sample carries 95,000 to 110,000 clones, approximately 80% recorded once. The CDR3 length is 14 residues. The germline gives CDR1 MNHEY, CDR2 SVGAGI. Trimming stripped 6 bases from V and 8 bases from J, with 17 bases between. Findings and limits, study-wide: Specificity of three CMV-associated chains for CMV antigens was verified in vitro.

Sample: PBMCs. This clonotype originated in a male donor in good health and CMV-seronegative. The chain couples TRBV6-5 to TRBJ2-4; D gene uncertain. The CDR3 spells CASSPRSVRDIQYF. The CDR3, as DNA: TGTGCCAGCAGCCCCAGGTCTGTAAGAGACATTCAGTACTTC.